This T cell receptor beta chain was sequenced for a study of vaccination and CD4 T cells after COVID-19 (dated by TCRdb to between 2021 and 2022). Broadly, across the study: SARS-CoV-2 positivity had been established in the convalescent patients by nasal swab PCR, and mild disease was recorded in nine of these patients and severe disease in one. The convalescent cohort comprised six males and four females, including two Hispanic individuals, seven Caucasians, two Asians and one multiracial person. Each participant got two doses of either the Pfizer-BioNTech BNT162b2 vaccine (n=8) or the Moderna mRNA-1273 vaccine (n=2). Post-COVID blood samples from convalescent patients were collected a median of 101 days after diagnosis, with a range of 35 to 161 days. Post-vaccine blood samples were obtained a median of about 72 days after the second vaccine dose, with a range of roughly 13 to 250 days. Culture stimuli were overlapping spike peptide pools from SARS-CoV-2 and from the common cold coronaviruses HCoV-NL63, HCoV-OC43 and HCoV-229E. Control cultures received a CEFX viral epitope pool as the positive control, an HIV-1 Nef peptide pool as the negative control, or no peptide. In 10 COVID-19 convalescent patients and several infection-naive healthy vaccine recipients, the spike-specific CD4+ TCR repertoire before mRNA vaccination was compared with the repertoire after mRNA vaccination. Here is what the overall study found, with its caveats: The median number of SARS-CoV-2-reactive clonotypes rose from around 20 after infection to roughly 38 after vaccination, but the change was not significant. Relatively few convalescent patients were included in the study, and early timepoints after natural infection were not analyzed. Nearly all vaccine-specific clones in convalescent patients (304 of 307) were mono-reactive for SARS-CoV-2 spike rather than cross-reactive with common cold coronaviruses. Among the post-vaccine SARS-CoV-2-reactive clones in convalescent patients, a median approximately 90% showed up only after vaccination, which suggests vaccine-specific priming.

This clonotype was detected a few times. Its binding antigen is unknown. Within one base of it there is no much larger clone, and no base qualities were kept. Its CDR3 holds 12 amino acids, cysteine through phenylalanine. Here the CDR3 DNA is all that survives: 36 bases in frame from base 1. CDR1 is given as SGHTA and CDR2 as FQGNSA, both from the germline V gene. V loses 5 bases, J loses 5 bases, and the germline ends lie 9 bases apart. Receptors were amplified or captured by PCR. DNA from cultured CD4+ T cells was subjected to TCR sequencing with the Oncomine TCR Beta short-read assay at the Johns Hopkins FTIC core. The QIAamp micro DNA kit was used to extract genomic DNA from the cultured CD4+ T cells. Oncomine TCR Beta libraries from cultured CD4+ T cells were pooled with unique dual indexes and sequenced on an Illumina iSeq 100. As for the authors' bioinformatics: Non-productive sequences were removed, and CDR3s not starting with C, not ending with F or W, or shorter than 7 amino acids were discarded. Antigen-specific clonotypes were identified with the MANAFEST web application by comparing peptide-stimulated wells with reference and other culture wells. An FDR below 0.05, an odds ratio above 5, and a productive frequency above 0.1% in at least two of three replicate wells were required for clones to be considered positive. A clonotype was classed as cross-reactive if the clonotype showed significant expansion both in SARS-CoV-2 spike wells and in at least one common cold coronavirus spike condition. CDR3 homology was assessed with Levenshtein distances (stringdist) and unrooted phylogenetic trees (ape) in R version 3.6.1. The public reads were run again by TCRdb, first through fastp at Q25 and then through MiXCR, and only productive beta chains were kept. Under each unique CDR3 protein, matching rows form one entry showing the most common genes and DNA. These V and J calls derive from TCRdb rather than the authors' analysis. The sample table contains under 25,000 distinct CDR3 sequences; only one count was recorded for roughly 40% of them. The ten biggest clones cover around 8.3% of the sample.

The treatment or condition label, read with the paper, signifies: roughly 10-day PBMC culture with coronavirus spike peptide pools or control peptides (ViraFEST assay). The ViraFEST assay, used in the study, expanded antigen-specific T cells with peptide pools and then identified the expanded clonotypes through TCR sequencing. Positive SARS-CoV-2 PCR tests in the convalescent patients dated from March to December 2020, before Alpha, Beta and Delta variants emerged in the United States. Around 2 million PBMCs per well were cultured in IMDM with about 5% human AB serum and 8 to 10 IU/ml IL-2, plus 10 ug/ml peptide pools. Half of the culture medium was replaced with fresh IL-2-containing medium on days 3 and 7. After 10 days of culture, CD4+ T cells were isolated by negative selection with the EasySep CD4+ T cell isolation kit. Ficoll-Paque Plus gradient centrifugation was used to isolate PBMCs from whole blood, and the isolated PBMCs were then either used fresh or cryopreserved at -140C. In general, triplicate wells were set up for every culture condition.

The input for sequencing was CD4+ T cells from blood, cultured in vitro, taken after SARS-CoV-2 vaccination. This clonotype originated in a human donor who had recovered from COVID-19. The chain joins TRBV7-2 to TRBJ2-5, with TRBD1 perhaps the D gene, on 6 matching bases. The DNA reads TGTGCCAGCAGCCCTCAGGGGGAGACCCAGTACTTC. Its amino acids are CASSPQGETQYF.